Each of the 9 T cell receptor beta chains below was sequenced from the same sample in a study of relationships among human T cell subsets (dated by TCRdb to the early 2010s). Libraries came from multiplex PCR. These reads were obtained on a 454 GS FLX. TCR alpha and beta CDR3 regions were amplified from mRNA by semiquantitative ARM-PCR. In ARM-PCR, tagged nested gene-specific primers were used first, and exponential amplification was then carried out by communal superprimers. TCRdb redid the processing of the public reads, applying fastp at Q25 and MiXCR, and retained in-frame beta chains. Each entry merges the rows of one CDR3 protein and shows their most common DNA and genes. In this sample the table shows a few thousand distinct CDR3 sequences, 55% to 65% of which occur a single time. 57% of the sample is held by the ten biggest clonotypes. To isolate CD8+ cytotoxic T cells, anti-CD4 multisort beads were first used for negative selection, and anti-CD8 beads were then used for positive selection.

The sample taken for sequencing was CD8+ T cells sorted from blood. The receptor source for this set is a man aged 40-50 years in good health.

The chain couples TRBV28 to TRBJ2-1, with D unresolved. This CDR3 comprises 16 residues. Germline CDR1 reads MDHEN; CDR2 reads SYDVKM. Trimming removed 4 bases at V and 0 bases at J, with 13 bases between. CDR3 region: CASSSWTVSSYNEQFF. DNA for the CDR3: TGTGCCAGCAGTTCGTGGACGGTAAGCTCCTACAATGAGCAGTTCTTC. The full variable domain, in which reference TRBV28 and TRBJ2-1 provide the parts outside the CDR3, is DVKVTQSSRYLVKRTGEKVFLECVQDMDHENMFWYRQDPGLGLRLIYFSYDVKMKEKGDIPEGYSVSREKKERFSLILESASTNQTSMYLCASSSWTVSSYNEQFFGPGTRLTVL.

A few counts support this clonotype. V usage is TRBV11-2 and J usage is TRBJ2-5, with 7 positions matching TRBD1. The CDR3 totals 15 residues. CDR1 SGHAT and CDR2 FQNNGV come from the germline V gene. J gave up 2 bases and V 1 base, and 4 bases lay outside the gene matches. The CDR3 DNA reads as TGTGCCAGCAGCTTAGGGGGACAGCCACAAGAGACCCAGTACTTC. This encodes CASSLGGQPQETQYF.

The CDR3, as DNA: TGCGCCAGCAGCTATGGACAGGGGGCCTACGAGCAGTACTTC. It specifies CASSYGQGAYEQYF. The chain employs TRBV5-1 and TRBJ2-7; TRBD1 matches 10 bases. This CDR3 comprises 14 residues. V lost 3 bases to trimming and J lost 2 bases; unmatched junction nucleotides: 2. From germline, CDR1 is SGHRS and CDR2 YFSETQ.

The chain is built from TRBV6-1 and TRBJ2-2; weak D call: TRBD1 (6 bases). V lost 1 base and J 3 bases, leaving 6 bases between the germline ends. The CDR3 has 14 residues. CDR1 MNHNS and CDR2 SASEGT come from the germline V gene. The chain's CDR3 is CASSEGTDTGELFF. In nucleotides, the CDR3 is TGTGCCAGCAGTGAAGGGACAGACACCGGGGAGCTGTTTTTT.

The V gene is TRBV25-1, the J gene TRBJ2-1; no clear D gene. Trimming stripped 5 bases from V and 7 bases from J, with 9 bases between. The V gene's germline CDR1 is MGHDK and CDR2 SYGVNS. CDR3 size: 12 residues. The CDR3 loop is CASSMLGNEQFF. The CDR3 nucleotides read TGTGCCAGCAGTATGCTGGGGAATGAGCAGTTCTTC.

This CDR3 is CASSGSSAGGHSYEQYF. In DNA form, the CDR3 reads TGTGCCAGCTCAGGAAGTTCGGCGGGAGGACACTCCTACGAGCAGTACTTC. The chain recombines TRBV18 with TRBJ2-7, with 8 bases fitting TRBD2. The CDR3 spans 17 residues. V shed 5 bases, J shed 0 bases, and the junction held 12 bases outside the gene matches. Germline V gene sequence: CDR1 KGHSH, CDR2 LQKENI.

The rearrangement uses TRBV6-5 and TRBJ2-4, with D possibly called TRBD1 or TRBD2 (5 bases each). Germline V gene sequence: CDR1 MNHEY, CDR2 SVGAGI. Deletions cut 2 bases from V and 3 bases from J, with 11 bases between. The CDR3 totals 15 residues. CDR3 nucleotide sequence: TGTGCCAGCAGTTACGGGGGTTCTCGCAAAAACATTCAGTACTTC. Its protein is CASSYGGSRKNIQYF.

The count of this clonotype is one. The chain employs TRBV28 and TRBJ2-6; 11 nucleotides agree with TRBD1. CDR3 size: 19 residues. From germline, CDR1 is MDHEN and CDR2 SYDVKM. Unmatched junction bases numbered 7, after V lost 3 bases and J lost 0 bases. CDR3 sequence (DNA): TGTGCCAGCAGTTTTGAAACCGGGACAGGGGGCTCTGGGGCCAACGTCCTGACTTTC. It yields the protein CASSFETGTGGSGANVLTF.

The genes are TRBV28 and TRBJ2-7; D might be TRBD2 (6 bases). CDR3 size: 13 residues. CDR1 and CDR2 (germline): MDHEN, SYDVKM. Trimming shortened V by 3 bases and J by 5 bases, and 11 bases separated the two germline ends. The CDR3 sequence is CASSLREDDEQYF. The CDR3 nucleotides read TGTGCCAGCAGTTTGAGGGAGGACGACGAGCAGTACTTC.